This entry describes one TCR beta chain. Patients of the Seattle cohort, enrolled during active infection, were followed longitudinally. Trimming took 0 bases from V and 0 from J; bases not matched to a gene: 7. The CDR3 is 18 amino acids. CDR1 and CDR2 from the germline V gene are ENHRY and SYGVKD. Per the authors' pipeline: The authors estimated nucleated cell counts from reference gene primer amplification. Here immunoSEQ multiplex PCR was the method, and the copy in TCRdb shows in-frame clones only, minus some. That table supplies the V and J calls and clone size; D and trimming were determined from the DNA. The table lists 180,000 or so clones, 75% to 90% of them singletons, with around 6.3% in the top ten. The data originate from a study of blood T cell repertoires in COVID-19. Across the study: The United States, Italy and Spain supplied acute and convalescent COVID-19 samples. In each case, the material was cDNA or gDNA derived from T cells, B-cell-depleted T cells, or PBMCs.

The receptor's source is a middle-aged woman with COVID-19, enrolled during active disease. Sequenced input: peripheral blood. This sequence joins TRBV10-3 and TRBJ1-5; 8 bases match TRBD1. The CDR3: CAISESGQAYTSNQPQHF. CDR3 DNA: TGTGCCATCAGTGAGTCGGGACAGGCCTATACTAGCAATCAGCCCCAGCATTTT.